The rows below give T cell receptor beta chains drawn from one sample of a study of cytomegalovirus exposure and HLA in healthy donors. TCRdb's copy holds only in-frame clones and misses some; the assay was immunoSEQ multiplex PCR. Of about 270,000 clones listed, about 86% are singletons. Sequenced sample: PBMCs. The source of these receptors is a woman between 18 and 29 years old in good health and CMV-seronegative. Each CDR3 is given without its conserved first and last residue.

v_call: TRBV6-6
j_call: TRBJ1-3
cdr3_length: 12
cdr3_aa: ASSYEATGNTIY

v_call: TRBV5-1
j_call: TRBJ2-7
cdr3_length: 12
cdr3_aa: ASSLDRGADEQY

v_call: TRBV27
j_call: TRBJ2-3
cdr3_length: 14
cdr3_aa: ASSGTSGIYTDTQY

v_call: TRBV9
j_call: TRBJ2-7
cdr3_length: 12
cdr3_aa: ASSSAEGYYEQY

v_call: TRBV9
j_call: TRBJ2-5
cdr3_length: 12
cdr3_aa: ASSARGQEETQY

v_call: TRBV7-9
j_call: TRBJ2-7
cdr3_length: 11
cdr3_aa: ASSDGTAYEQY

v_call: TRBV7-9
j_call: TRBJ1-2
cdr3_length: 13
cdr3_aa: ASSLVGTGTYGYT

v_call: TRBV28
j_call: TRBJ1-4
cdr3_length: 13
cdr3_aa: ASSLPQGPYEKLF

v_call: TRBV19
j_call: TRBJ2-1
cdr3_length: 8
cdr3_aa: ASSILKQF

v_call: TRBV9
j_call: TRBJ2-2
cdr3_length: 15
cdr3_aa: ASSPVGAGRRTGELF

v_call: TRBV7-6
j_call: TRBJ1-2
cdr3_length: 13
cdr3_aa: ASSPGTDVLYGYT

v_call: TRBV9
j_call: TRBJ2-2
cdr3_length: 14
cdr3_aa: ASNQGLAGGTGELF

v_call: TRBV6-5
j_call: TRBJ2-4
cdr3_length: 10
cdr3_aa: ASSLSGGIQY

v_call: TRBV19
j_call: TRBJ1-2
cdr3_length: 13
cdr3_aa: ASINPPTGGGGYT

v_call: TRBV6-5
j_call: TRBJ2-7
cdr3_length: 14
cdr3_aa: ASSYSPAGQSYEQY

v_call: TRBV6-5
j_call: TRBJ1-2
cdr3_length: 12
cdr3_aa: ASSYTGTIDGYT

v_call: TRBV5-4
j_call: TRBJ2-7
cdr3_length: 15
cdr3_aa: ASSLWGTSPRGYEQY

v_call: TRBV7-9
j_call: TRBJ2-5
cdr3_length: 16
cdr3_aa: ASSFGLQAGANQETQY

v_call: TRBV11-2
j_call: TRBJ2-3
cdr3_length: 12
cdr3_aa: ASSSRLGTDTQY

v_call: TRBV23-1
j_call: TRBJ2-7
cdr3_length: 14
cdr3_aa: ASSTLGLAGTYEQY

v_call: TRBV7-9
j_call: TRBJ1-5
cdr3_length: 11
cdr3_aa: ASSPQGNQPQH

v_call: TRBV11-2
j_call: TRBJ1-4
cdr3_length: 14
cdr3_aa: ASSLWGTGVPEKLF

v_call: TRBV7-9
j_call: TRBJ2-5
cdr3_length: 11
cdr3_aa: ASSLSRLETQY

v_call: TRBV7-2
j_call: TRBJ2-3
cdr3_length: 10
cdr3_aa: ASSPGGQAQY

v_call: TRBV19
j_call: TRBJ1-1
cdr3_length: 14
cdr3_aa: ASSIGDGGMNTEAF

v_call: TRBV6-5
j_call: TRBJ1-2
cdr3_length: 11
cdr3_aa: ASSSTGADGYT